Presented here are 16 T cell receptor beta chains from one specimen sequenced in a study of cytomegalovirus exposure and HLA in healthy donors. This table comes from immunoSEQ multiplex PCR, and its TCRdb copy is limited to in-frame clones, with some not included. The sample yields 120,000 to 150,000 clones, about 86% seen once. Material for sequencing was PBMCs. The receptors here all came from a man younger than 35 in good health and CMV-seronegative.

The chain uses TRBV6-6 and TRBJ1-5; weak D call: TRBD1 (6 bases). V gave up 7 bases and J gave up 7 bases, with 14 bases separating them. Per the germline V gene, CDR1 is MNHNY and CDR2 is SVGAGI (reference sequence). This CDR3 has 13 amino acids. The CDR3 reads CASTLQGVQPQHF. The DNA for the CDR3 is TGTGCCAGCACCCTACAGGGCGTCCAGCCCCAGCATTTT.

V usage is TRBV28 and J usage is TRBJ2-7; 13 positions match TRBD2. The V gene end was trimmed by 3 bases and the J gene end by 6 bases; junction bases not matched to a gene: 5. Germline values: CDR1 MDHEN, CDR2 SYDVKM. This CDR3 is built from 15 residues. CDR3 sequence (DNA): TGTGCCAGCAGTTTGGGGACTAGCGGGACTCGCGAGCAGTACTTC. This codes for CASSLGTSGTREQYF.

This clone was seen once. The chain links TRBV28 to TRBJ2-7, with 12 bases aligning to TRBD1. This CDR3 is built from 15 residues. The germline V gene encodes CDR1 MDHEN and CDR2 SYDVKM. V was clipped by 3 bases and J by 7 bases; unmatched bases: 7. For the CDR3, the DNA is TGTGCCAGCAGTTTCCCGGGACAGGGGGCGGGTGAGCAGTACTTC. This sequence encodes CASSFPGQGAGEQYF.

V usage is TRBV7-6 and J usage is TRBJ2-1; no clear D gene. Germline-derived CDR1 and CDR2 are SGHVS and FNYEAQ. This CDR3 is 19 amino acids long. Trimming stripped 1 base from V and 0 bases from J, with 19 bases between. CDR3 in amino acids: CASSLVARHTFHSYNEQFF. As DNA, the CDR3 is TGTGCCAGCAGCTTAGTAGCTAGGCATACCTTCCACTCCTACAATGAGCAGTTCTTC.

About this clone: Compared with germline, one end of the junction differs, possibly owing to a read error. This chain links TRBV28 with TRBJ2-5; 8 positions agree with TRBD1. CDR1 MDHEN and CDR2 SYDVKM come from the germline V gene. The CDR3 totals 12 residues. The CDR3, as DNA: TGTGCCAGCAGTTTACTCGGACAGGGCGGGGACTTC. Protein: CASSLLGQGGDF.

This clone turned up a few times. This chain connects TRBV4-3 to TRBJ1-5, with D perhaps matching TRBD1 (5 bases). CDR3 length equals 15 residues. CDR1 is LGHNA and CDR2 is YSLEER in the germline V gene. The V end was cut by 1 base, the J end by 7 bases, with 14 bases between. The CDR3 region has the DNA TGCGCCAGCAGCCAAGGGCAGGGTATCGACCAGCCCCAGCATTTT. Its translation is CASSQGQGIDQPQHF.

This clone was counted a few times. The genes are TRBV6-4 and TRBJ2-1; 14 bases fit TRBD2. The CDR3 contains 14 residues. The V gene's germline CDR1 is MRHNA and CDR2 SNTAGT. The J segment lost 9 bases and the V segment lost 2 bases, leaving 0 bases of the junction unmatched. CDR3 nucleotide sequence: TGTGCCAGCAGTGACGGACTAGCGGGGGGTGAGCAGTTCTTC. This codes for CASSDGLAGGEQFF.

The genes are TRBV27 and TRBJ2-7; TRBD1 matches at 10 bases. The trim removed 4 bases at V and 5 bases at J, leaving 2 bases unmatched. Germline V CDR1 and CDR2: MNHEY, SMNVEV (reference sequence). The CDR3 covers 13 residues. CDR3 protein: CASSSDRGDEQYF. DNA of the CDR3: TGTGCCAGCAGTTCGGACAGGGGGGACGAGCAGTACTTC.

This chain joins TRBV20-1 and TRBJ1-2; no clear D gene. CDR1 and CDR2 (germline): DFQATT, SNEGSKA (reference sequence). The length of the CDR3 is 11 residues. With 3 bases removed from V and 3 bases from J, the gap between germline ends came to 5 bases. This chain's CDR3 is CSASSHYGYTF. DNA for the CDR3: TGCAGTGCTAGTAGCCACTATGGCTACACCTTC.

The rearrangement uses TRBV27 and TRBJ2-5; 7 nucleotides match TRBD1. Germline CDR1 reads MNHEY; CDR2 reads SMNVEV (reference sequence). The CDR3 extends over 14 amino acids. V lost 8 bases and J lost 2; bases outside the gene matches: 8. The CDR3 sequence is CASPLDRVQETQYF. The CDR3 nucleotides read TGTGCCAGCCCCCTTGACAGGGTACAAGAGACCCAGTACTTC.

Turning to this clone: Other nucleotide sequences from this sample produce the same CDR3. The chain joins TRBV20-1 to TRBJ2-1; no clear D. The CDR3 has 11 amino acids. V lost 2 bases and J 6 bases, leaving 5 bases between the germline ends. Germline V lookup: CDR1 DFQATT, CDR2 SNEGSKA (reference sequence). This CDR3 is CSARSSNEQFF. CDR3 nucleotides: TGCAGTGCTAGATCGAGCAATGAGCAGTTCTTC.

The chain is built from TRBV19 and TRBJ1-1; 7 nucleotides align to TRBD1. After removal of 3 bases from V and 7 bases from J, the junction contained 11 bases not matched to a gene. This CDR3 region has 15 residues. CDR1 is LNHDA and CDR2 is SQIVND in the germline V gene (reference sequence). The CDR3 sequence: CASSIPRQGTSEAFF. CDR3 nucleotides: TGTGCCAGTAGTATCCCCAGACAGGGAACGAGTGAAGCTTTCTTT.

The chain combines TRBV10-2 with TRBJ1-5; TRBD1 matches at 8 bases. This CDR3 region has 16 residues. The trim removed 5 bases at V and 1 base at J, leaving 7 bases unmatched. Germline loops: CDR1 WSHSY, CDR2 SAAADI. CDR3 coding DNA: TGCGCCAGCAGTAGACCGACAGGGGCGAGCAATCAGCCCCAGCATTTT. The encoded protein is CASSRPTGASNQPQHF.

CDR3 protein: CASSERQGFVEGYTF. CDR3 sequence (DNA): TGTGCCAGCAGTGAACGACAGGGGTTTGTCGAGGGCTACACCTTC. This chain links TRBV27 with TRBJ1-2; 8 positions match TRBD1. V gave up 5 bases and J gave up 8 bases; unmatched junction bases: 13. The CDR3 sequence is 15 residues long. The germline V gene has CDR1 MNHEY and CDR2 SMNVEV (reference sequence).

This chain links TRBV27 with TRBJ1-2; no clear D. The germline gives CDR1 MNHEY, CDR2 SMNVEV (reference sequence). V lost 4 bases and J 8 bases, leaving 20 bases between the germline ends. This CDR3 spans 15 amino acids. The CDR3, as DNA: TGTGCCAGCAGTTCCGCCCACCGGGATCCGGGCGGCTACACCTTC. It specifies CASSSAHRDPGGYTF.

This clone was detected only a few times. The J gene is TRBJ2-4, the V gene TRBV13; 7 bases map to TRBD1. The CDR3 sequence is 19 residues long. V was clipped by 4 bases and J by 0 bases; unmatched bases: 15. Germline CDR1 is PRHDT and CDR2 is FYEKMQ (reference sequence). Written as DNA, the CDR3 is TGTGCCAGCAGCTCGTACGAGGACAGGTTGAGACTAGCCAAAAACATTCAGTACTTC. Amino acids: CASSSYEDRLRLAKNIQYF.